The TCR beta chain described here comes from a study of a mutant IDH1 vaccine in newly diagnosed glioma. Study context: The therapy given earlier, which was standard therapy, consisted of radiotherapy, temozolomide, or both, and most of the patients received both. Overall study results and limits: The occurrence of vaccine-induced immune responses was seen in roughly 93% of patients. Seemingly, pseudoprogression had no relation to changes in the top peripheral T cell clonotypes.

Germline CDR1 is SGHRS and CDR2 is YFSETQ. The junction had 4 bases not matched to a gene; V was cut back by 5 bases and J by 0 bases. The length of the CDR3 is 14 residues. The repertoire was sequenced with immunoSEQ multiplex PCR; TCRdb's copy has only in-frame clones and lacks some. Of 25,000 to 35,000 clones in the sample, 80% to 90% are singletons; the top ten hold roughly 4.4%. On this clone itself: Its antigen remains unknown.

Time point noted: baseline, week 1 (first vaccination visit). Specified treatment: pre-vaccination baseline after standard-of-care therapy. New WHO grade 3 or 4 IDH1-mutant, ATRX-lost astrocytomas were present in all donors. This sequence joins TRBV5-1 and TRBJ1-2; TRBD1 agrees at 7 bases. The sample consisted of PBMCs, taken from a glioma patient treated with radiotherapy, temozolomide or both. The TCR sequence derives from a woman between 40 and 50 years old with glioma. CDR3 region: CASSPGTANYGYTF. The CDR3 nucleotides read TGCGCCAGCAGTCCCGGGACAGCTAACTATGGCTACACCTTC.